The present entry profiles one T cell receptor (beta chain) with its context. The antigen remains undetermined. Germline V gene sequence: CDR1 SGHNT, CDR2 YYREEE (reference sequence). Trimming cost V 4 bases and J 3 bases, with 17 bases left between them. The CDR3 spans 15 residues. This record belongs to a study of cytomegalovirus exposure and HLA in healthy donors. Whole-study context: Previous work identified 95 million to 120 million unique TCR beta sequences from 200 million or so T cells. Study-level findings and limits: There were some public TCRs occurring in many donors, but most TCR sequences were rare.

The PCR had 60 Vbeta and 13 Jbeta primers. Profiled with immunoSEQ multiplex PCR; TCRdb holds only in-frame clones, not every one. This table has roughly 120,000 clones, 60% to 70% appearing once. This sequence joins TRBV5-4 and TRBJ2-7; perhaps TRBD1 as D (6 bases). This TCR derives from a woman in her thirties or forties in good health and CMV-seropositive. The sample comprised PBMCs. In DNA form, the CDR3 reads TGTGCCAGCAGCACTCCCCCTATGACAGGCTACGAGCAGTACTTC. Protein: CASSTPPMTGYEQYF.